Shown below are 9 T cell receptor beta chains from a single sample sequenced in a study of blood T cell repertoires in COVID-19. The method was immunoSEQ multiplex PCR; TCRdb's version includes in-frame clones alone and lacks a portion of them. Among about 240,000 clones listed, around 83% were seen once. Sequenced input: peripheral blood. These TCRs come from an elderly woman with acute or convalescent COVID-19.

V gene TRBV4-2 combines with J gene TRBJ2-7; D perhaps matches TRBD1 (6 bases). Trimming pared 4 bases from V and 2 bases from J, leaving 12 bases between. Germline values: CDR1 LGHNA, CDR2 YNFKEQ. The CDR3 runs 14 residues. CDR3: CASSLRQAAYEQYF. The CDR3, as DNA: TGTGCCAGCAGCCTACGACAGGCCGCCTACGAGCAGTACTTC.

The chain employs TRBV4-1 and TRBJ2-2; possibly TRBD1 for D (6 bases). Germline V gene sequence: CDR1 MGHRA, CDR2 YSYEKL. This CDR3 comprises 17 residues. V gave up 4 bases and J gave up 0 bases, with 15 bases separating them. The CDR3 is CASSPPFGGSNTGELFF. CDR3 DNA sequence: TGCGCCAGCAGCCCCCCGTTTGGGGGCTCGAACACCGGGGAGCTGTTTTTT.

V gene TRBV7-9 combines with J gene TRBJ1-2; D ambiguous. CDR3 size: 13 residues. The V gene lost 7 bases and the J gene lost 6 bases, with 15 bases spanning the gap. CDR1 and CDR2 (germline): SEHNR, FQNEAQ (reference sequence). CDR3 region: CASTKPGRDGYTF. Here the CDR3 DNA reads TGTGCCAGCACCAAGCCTGGGCGGGATGGCTACACCTTC.

The J gene is TRBJ2-2, the V gene TRBV12-3 or TRBV12-4, with TRBD1 as a possible D gene (5 bases). V was clipped by 5 bases and J by 4 bases, with 8 bases between them. The CDR3 sequence is 13 residues long. The CDR3: CASSPQGTGELFF. The CDR3 nucleotides read TGTGCCAGCAGTCCCCAGGGCACCGGGGAGCTGTTTTTT.

The chain carries TRBV18 and TRBJ1-4; 7 nucleotides align to TRBD1. Germline V gene lookup returns CDR1 KGHSH and CDR2 LQKENI. V lost 6 bases, J lost 4 bases, and 8 bases stayed unmatched. The CDR3 has 15 amino acids. The DNA of the CDR3 is TGTGCCAGCTCTCTCGGACAGGCCCTTAATGAAAAACTGTTTTTT. Translation gives CASSLGQALNEKLFF.

The CDR3 sequence: CASSIEGQGYNEQFF. In nucleotides, the CDR3 is TGTGCCAGTAGTATAGAGGGACAAGGGTATAATGAGCAGTTCTTC. The chain is built from TRBV19 and TRBJ2-1; weak D call: TRBD1 (6 bases). The CDR3 covers 15 residues. V dropped 0 bases and J dropped 7 bases, with 13 bases sitting between them. The germline V gene has CDR1 LNHDA and CDR2 SQIVND (reference sequence).

This clone has only one observation. The J gene is TRBJ2-7, the V gene TRBV5-8, with D possibly being TRBD2 (6 bases). The germline V gene has CDR1 SGHTS and CDR2 YDEGEE. With 0 bases removed from V and 1 base from J, the gap between germline ends came to 8 bases. This CDR3 comprises 14 residues. CDR3 sequence reads: CASSLVLASYEQYF. The CDR3, as DNA: TGTGCCAGCAGCTTGGTTCTAGCGTCCTACGAGCAGTACTTC.

V and J are TRBV6-5 and TRBJ2-7, with TRBD1 matching over 7 bases. The CDR3 has 13 amino acids. From germline, CDR1 is MNHEY and CDR2 SVGAGI. Unmatched junction bases numbered 4, after V lost 6 bases and J lost 2 bases. In DNA form, the CDR3 reads TGTGCCAGCAGCAAGGGACAGACCTACGAGCAGTACTTC. The encoded protein is CASSKGQTYEQYF.

The chain links TRBV10-3 to TRBJ1-1; D gene unclear. V gave up 5 bases and J gave up 1 base, with 11 bases separating them. Germline CDR1 is ENHRY and CDR2 is SYGVKD. This CDR3 has 14 amino acids. DNA for the CDR3: TGTGCCATCAGTAAGCAAACCGCGAACACTGAAGCTTTCTTT. Translation gives CAISKQTANTEAFF.